What follows are 10 T cell receptor beta chains derived from one specimen sequenced in a study of patients and donors after allogeneic stem cell transplantation. TCRdb used MiXCR to reprocess the RT-PCR reads, holding one entry per CDR3 protein. The sample comprises about 110,000 distinct CDR3 sequences, roughly 37% of which are singletons, and under 30% rests with the top ten. Sequencing input: blood, either unsorted or a sorted T cell fraction (not recorded which). Receptors were obtained from a human donor who was either an allogeneic HSCT recipient or a stem cell or donor lymphocyte infusion donor (not recorded which). It is not recorded whose cells these are; they may come from a transplant donor.

V gene TRBV20-1 combines with J gene TRBJ2-1; TRBD1 might be the D (6 bases). The germline CDR1 and CDR2 sequences are DFQATT and SNEGSKA (reference sequence). With 6 bases removed from V and 0 bases from J, the gap between germline ends came to 15 bases. The CDR3 contains 15 residues. CDR3 nucleotides: TGCAGTGCCAGTACAGGGTCCCGCTCCTACAATGAGCAGTTCTTC. This gives the protein CSASTGSRSYNEQFF.

The rearrangement links TRBV6-2 or TRBV6-3 to TRBJ1-1; a possible D gene is TRBD1 (5 bases). The CDR3 contains 15 residues. V lost 2 bases and J lost 7, with 17 bases in between. CDR1 is MNHEY and CDR2 is SVGEGT in the germline V gene. The CDR3 loop reads CASSYAPSKTVEAFF. The CDR3 DNA is TGTGCCAGCAGTTACGCGCCCTCCAAGACAGTTGAAGCTTTCTTT.

The DNA of the CDR3 is TGTGCCAGCAGTTTGGAGGCGGCGGGCAATTCACCCCTCCACTTT. Translated, it gives CASSLEAAGNSPLHF. V and J are TRBV27 and TRBJ1-6, with no clear D. V was pared by 3 bases and J by 7 bases, with 13 bases between. CDR3 length: 15 amino acids. Germline values: CDR1 MNHEY, CDR2 SMNVEV (reference sequence).

This clonotype was seen more than once but under ten times. V and J are TRBV7-2 and TRBJ2-5; 8 bases are shared with TRBD1. Per germline, CDR1 SGHTA and CDR2 FQGNSA. The CDR3 length is 14 residues. Trimming took 1 base from V and 4 from J; bases not matched to a gene: 2. This CDR3 is CASSLDRGLETQYF. In DNA form, the CDR3 reads TGTGCCAGCAGCTTAGACAGGGGGTTAGAGACCCAGTACTTC. Based on the CDR3 plus reference TRBV7-2 and TRBJ2-5, the full variable domain is GAGVSQSPSNKVTEKGKDVELRCDPISGHTALYWYRQSLGQGLEFLIYFQGNSAPDKSGLPSDRFSAERTGGSVSTLTIQRTQQEDSAVYLCASSLDRGLETQYFGPGTRLLVL.

The chain uses TRBV7-8 and TRBJ1-2; maybe TRBD1 (5 bases). CDR1 and CDR2 (germline): SGHVS, FQNEAQ. The ends were cut back, 3 bases at V and 6 bases at J, with 11 bases in the middle. The CDR3 is 13 amino acids. The CDR3 loop is CASSFRQSDGYTF. CDR3 nucleotide sequence: TGTGCCAGCAGCTTCAGACAGAGCGATGGCTACACCTTC.

The V and J genes are TRBV7-8 and TRBJ1-2; the match to TRBD1 covers 12 bases. This CDR3 spans 15 amino acids. V was pared by 2 bases and J by 3 bases, with 1 base of the junction left unmatched. Germline V gene data show CDR1 as SGHVS and CDR2 as FQNEAQ. The CDR3 DNA reads as TGTGCCAGCAGCTTAAGGGACAGGGGGCACTATGGCTACACCTTC. This translates into CASSLRDRGHYGYTF.

The chain joins TRBV6-5 to TRBJ1-1; D might be TRBD1 (5 bases). The CDR3 contains 13 residues. CDR1 and CDR2 from the germline V gene are MNHEY and SVGAGI. The ends were cut back, 6 bases at V and 8 bases at J, with 16 bases in the middle. The DNA of the CDR3 is TGTGCCAGCAGCACGCATAGGGACGGAGAAGCTTTCTTT. Protein product: CASSTHRDGEAFF.

This clonotype was seen a few times. The chain joins TRBV12-3 or TRBV12-4 to TRBJ1-3; 10 bases match TRBD1. The CDR3 spans 14 residues. V gave up 10 bases and J gave up 4 bases; unmatched junction bases: 7. The CDR3 bases are TGTGCCATTGCAGGGACAGGGGAAGGAAACACCATATATTTT. Translated, it gives CAIAGTGEGNTIYF.

The chain uses TRBV4-2 and TRBJ1-2, with TRBD1 matching 7 bases. V lost 1 base, J lost 6 bases, and 5 bases stayed unmatched. The V gene's germline CDR1 is LGHNA and CDR2 YNFKEQ. This CDR3 is 14 amino acids long. The CDR3 region has the DNA TGTGCCAGCAGCCAAGTGGGACAGAAGAATGGCTACACCTTC. Its protein is CASSQVGQKNGYTF.

This clonotype was counted a few times. The rearrangement uses TRBV5-5 and TRBJ2-2, with a weak D call TRBD1 (5 bases). This CDR3 contains 18 residues. V lost 4 bases and J 2 bases, leaving 21 bases between the germline ends. Germline V lookup: CDR1 SGHKS, CDR2 YYEKEE (reference sequence). CDR3 loop: CASSPFSTAQINTGELFF. The DNA of the CDR3 is TGTGCCAGCAGCCCTTTCTCGACAGCCCAAATTAACACCGGGGAGCTGTTTTTT.